A selection of T cell receptor beta chains follows, all from one sample in a study of cytomegalovirus exposure and HLA in healthy donors. Sequencing was performed with immunoSEQ multiplex PCR; in TCRdb, only in-frame clones are kept and a portion is missing. The sample yields about 160,000 clones, approximately 80% seen once. Sample: PBMCs. The receptor set was obtained from a male donor in good health and CMV-seronegative. The CDR3 runs from the conserved cysteine through the conserved F or W. Fields, in order: V gene, D gene, CDR3 protein. D genes are given only for firm matches.

TRBV5-4 TRBD1 CASSPSTGGGNIQYF
TRBV6-4 NA CASSDSGVAGELFF
TRBV19 TRBD2 CASSLTSRFSGANVLTF
TRBV7-6 TRBD1 CASSSVPRTGAYEQYF
TRBV13 NA CASSLTGSHEQFF
TRBV7-8 TRBD1 CASSTPGTGYEQFF
TRBV29-1 TRBD1 CSTGQGVGEQYF
TRBV29-1 NA CSVSERSYEQYF
TRBV19 TRBD1 CASRGQGADTEAFF
TRBV5-1 NA CASRDGQGSGKLFF
TRBV7-6 TRBD2 CASSPASGNYNEQFF
TRBV6-1 TRBD1 CASSSGTAQETQYF
TRBV5-4 NA CASSLDRVSDTQYF
TRBV5-1 NA CASSLTGTTGNTIYF
TRBV5-6 TRBD2 CASSVGTSGSYNEQFF
TRBV4-3 NA CASSQDEVGADTQYF
TRBV25-1 TRBD2 CASKRGQETQYF
TRBV27 TRBD1 CASSLWDRQETQYF
TRBV6-6 NA CASSAGEDYGYTF
TRBV21-1 NA CASSKTSTGSIADTQYF